This TCR beta chain is from a study of a mutant IDH1 vaccine in newly diagnosed glioma. Trimming took 6 bases from V and 4 from J, leaving 12 bases between them. The CDR3 totals 13 residues. The germline V gene has CDR1 SGHAT and CDR2 FQNNGV. The protocol was immunoSEQ multiplex PCR, while the TCRdb copy is restricted to in-frame clones and leaves out a portion. The table shows 30,000 to 40,000 clones, with 81% occurring only once. This clone was picked up one time. Its antigen is undetermined. The time point is: week 5, during vaccination. Mutant IDH1 20-mer peptide, at 300 ug, made up each vaccine dose, with topical imiquimod.

The chain combines TRBV11-2 with TRBJ1-2; TRBD1 might be the D (6 bases). The TCR originated in a man aged 45-65 years with glioma. The source was PBMCs, collected from a glioma patient whose treatment included an IDH1 peptide vaccine. The DNA of the CDR3 is TGTGCCAGCAGACAGGACAGCGTCTATGGCTACACCTTC. This encodes CASRQDSVYGYTF.